Here is one T cell receptor beta chain with its context. The sample belongs to a study of shared clonotypes between healthy human individuals. All donors were healthy HIV-negative adults lacking recent acute infections or vaccinations. Donors, without exception, were Caucasian adults residing in Nashville, Tennessee. Original analysis: ImmunoSEQ gave junction-only sequences without quality scores, so filtering differed. Profiled with immunoSEQ multiplex PCR; TCRdb holds only in-frame clones, not every one. V, J and clone size were drawn from that table, and D and trimming were deduced from the DNA. The table records 450,000 to 500,000 clones, around 85% of them present only once. The clonotype originates from a woman in her thirties or forties in good health. Some clones in this sample may be carry-over from other donors' samples. Sequencing was carried out using PBMCs.

The CDR3 sequence: CASSWGQAETQYF. As DNA, the CDR3 is TGTGCCAGCAGTTGGGGACAGGCGGAGACCCAGTACTTC. This chain uses TRBV27 with TRBJ2-5; 8 nucleotides match TRBD1. The trim removed 4 bases at V and 5 bases at J, leaving 3 bases unmatched. Germline V gene data show CDR1 as MNHEY and CDR2 as SMNVEV (reference sequence). CDR3 length: 13 residues.